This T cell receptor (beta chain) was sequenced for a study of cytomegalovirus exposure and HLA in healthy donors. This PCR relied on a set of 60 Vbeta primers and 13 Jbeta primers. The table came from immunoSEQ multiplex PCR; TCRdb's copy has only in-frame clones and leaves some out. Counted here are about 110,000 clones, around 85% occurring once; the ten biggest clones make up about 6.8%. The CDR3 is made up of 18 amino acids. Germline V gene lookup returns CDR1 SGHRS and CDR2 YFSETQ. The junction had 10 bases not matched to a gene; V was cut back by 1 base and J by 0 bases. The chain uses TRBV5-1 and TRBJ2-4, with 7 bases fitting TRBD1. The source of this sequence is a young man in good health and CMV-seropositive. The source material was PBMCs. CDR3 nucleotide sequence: TGCGCCAGCAGCTTGAATGCGAGACAGGGTCTAGCCAAAAACATTCAGTACTTC. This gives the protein CASSLNARQGLAKNIQYF.